Listed below are T cell receptor beta chains from one sample, sequenced in a study of CD8+ T cells in alopecia areata. TCRdb's copy holds only in-frame clones and misses some; the assay was immunoSEQ multiplex PCR. The sample includes some 190,000 clones, 40% to 65% of them seen just once. Here the sequenced sample was CD8+ T cells sorted from blood, taken around week 54, from a patient treated with tofacitinib. Receptors originate from a human donor with alopecia areata. Each CDR3 is given with its conserved first and last residue. The D gene is left open where the match is weak. Where a row states a size, it is once, few, many or the class of an expanded clone; other rows omit it.

clone size: few
J gene: TRBJ1-5
D gene: .
V gene: TRBV29-1
CDR3 DNA: TGCAGCGCTGGGACGGGGAGCTTGAGCAATCAGCCCCAGCATTTT
CDR3 protein: CSAGTGSLSNQPQHF

clone size: few
J gene: TRBJ2-4
D gene: .
V gene: TRBV4-3
CDR3 DNA: TGCGCCAGCAGTCGAGCTTACTTGGGGACAGCCAAAAACATTCAGTACTTC
CDR3 protein: CASSRAYLGTAKNIQYF

clone size: .
J gene: TRBJ2-5
D gene: .
V gene: TRBV30
CDR3 DNA: TGTGCCTGTTCAATAGACCAAGAGACCCAGTACTTC
CDR3 protein: CACSIDQETQYF

clone size: few
J gene: TRBJ1-5
D gene: .
V gene: TRBV27
CDR3 DNA: TGTGCCAGCAGTTTCGCAGGGCACAATCAGCCCCAGCATTTT
CDR3 protein: CASSFAGHNQPQHF

clone size: .
J gene: TRBJ2-6
D gene: .
V gene: TRBV10-3
CDR3 DNA: TGTGCCATCAGTGAGTCGGGGGCTGGGGCCAACGTCCTGACTTTC
CDR3 protein: CAISESGAGANVLTF

clone size: .
J gene: TRBJ2-1
D gene: TRBD2
V gene: TRBV7-8
CDR3 DNA: TGTGCCAGCAGCTTAGGACTAGCGGGGGGCCTACTCTACAATGAGCAGTTCTTC
CDR3 protein: CASSLGLAGGLLYNEQFF

clone size: .
J gene: TRBJ2-7
D gene: .
V gene: TRBV7-2
CDR3 DNA: TGTGCCAGCAGCTTATACCCTCCCCAGGTGCAGTACTTC
CDR3 protein: CASSLYPPQVQYF

clone size: .
J gene: TRBJ2-2
D gene: .
V gene: TRBV6-5
CDR3 DNA: TGTGCCAGCAGTTCCGGATACACCGGGGAGCTGTTTTTT
CDR3 protein: CASSSGYTGELFF

clone size: .
J gene: TRBJ2-3
D gene: TRBD1
V gene: TRBV7-9
CDR3 DNA: TGTGCCAGCAGCCTAATAGGGACAGCAGACCGCACAGATACGCAGTATTTT
CDR3 protein: CASSLIGTADRTDTQYF

clone size: .
J gene: TRBJ2-3
D gene: .
V gene: TRBV7-2
CDR3 DNA: TGTGCCAGCAGCTCGACGACAGGCCAAATACCGTTT
CDR3 protein: CASSSTTGQIPF

clone size: few
J gene: TRBJ2-7
D gene: .
V gene: TRBV11-2
CDR3 DNA: TGTGCCAGCAGCTTGGACCCCGTCTACGAGCAGTACTTC
CDR3 protein: CASSLDPVYEQYF

clone size: .
J gene: TRBJ2-7
D gene: TRBD1
V gene: TRBV30
CDR3 DNA: TGTGCCTGGAGTGTCGGACAGGGCCCCTACGAGCAGTACTTC
CDR3 protein: CAWSVGQGPYEQYF

clone size: .
J gene: TRBJ1-1
D gene: .
V gene: TRBV27
CDR3 DNA: TGTGCCAGCATTAGTAGAACTGAAGCTTTCTTT
CDR3 protein: CASISRTEAFF

clone size: .
J gene: TRBJ1-1
D gene: .
V gene: TRBV15
CDR3 DNA: TGTGCCACCAGCAAAGAAAAAGGGACTGAAGCTTTCTTT
CDR3 protein: CATSKEKGTEAFF

clone size: .
J gene: TRBJ2-4
D gene: TRBD1
V gene: TRBV4-1
CDR3 DNA: TGCGCCAGCAGTTGGACAGGGGCGGAAAACATTCAGTACTTC
CDR3 protein: CASSWTGAENIQYF

clone size: many
J gene: TRBJ2-7
D gene: TRBD2
V gene: TRBV11-2
CDR3 DNA: TGTGCCAGCAGCTTAGATACGGCTAGCGGGGTCTACGAGCAGTACTTC
CDR3 protein: CASSLDTASGVYEQYF

clone size: .
J gene: TRBJ1-1
D gene: .
V gene: TRBV29-1
CDR3 DNA: TGCAGCGTCTTAATTGAGGACACTGAAGCTTTCTTT
CDR3 protein: CSVLIEDTEAFF

clone size: .
J gene: TRBJ2-5
D gene: .
V gene: TRBV18
CDR3 DNA: TGTGCCAGCTCACCAGAGAGAAGCTCGGAGACCCAGTACTTC
CDR3 protein: CASSPERSSETQYF

clone size: few
J gene: TRBJ1-2
D gene: TRBD1
V gene: TRBV11-2
CDR3 DNA: TGTGCCAGCAGTCGCTTCCAGGGGGGGTATGGCTACACCTTC
CDR3 protein: CASSRFQGGYGYTF

clone size: .
J gene: TRBJ2-3
D gene: .
V gene: TRBV27
CDR3 DNA: TGTGCCAGCAGTTTAGAAACCGGGACGAGCACAGATACGCAGTATTTT
CDR3 protein: CASSLETGTSTDTQYF

clone size: once
J gene: TRBJ1-6
D gene: .
V gene: TRBV9
CDR3 DNA: TGTGCCAGCAGCGTTGGGACCTCTCCCGGACGAACCCTCCACTTT
CDR3 protein: CASSVGTSPGRTLHF

clone size: few
J gene: TRBJ1-6
D gene: TRBD1
V gene: TRBV7-3
CDR3 DNA: TGTGCCAGCAGCTTAGGACAGGGGATGGGGAATTCACCCCTCCACTTT
CDR3 protein: CASSLGQGMGNSPLHF

clone size: .
J gene: TRBJ2-5
D gene: TRBD2
V gene: TRBV7-9
CDR3 DNA: TGTGCCAGCAAGAGAAGCGGGGCACAAGAGACCCAGTACTTC
CDR3 protein: CASKRSGAQETQYF

clone size: .
J gene: TRBJ2-3
D gene: .
V gene: TRBV7-6
CDR3 DNA: TGTGCCAGCAGCGGCCCAGGTGGGACTAGCACAGATACGCAGTATTTT
CDR3 protein: CASSGPGGTSTDTQYF

clone size: .
J gene: TRBJ1-3
D gene: .
V gene: TRBV29-1
CDR3 DNA: TGCAGCGTTGTAGAAAACACCATATATTTT
CDR3 protein: CSVVENTIYF

clone size: .
J gene: TRBJ1-2
D gene: .
V gene: TRBV4-1
CDR3 DNA: TGCGCCAGCAGCCCGGTCGGGGGCTTAGGCTACACCTTC
CDR3 protein: CASSPVGGLGYTF

clone size: .
J gene: TRBJ2-7
D gene: .
V gene: TRBV19
CDR3 DNA: TGTGCCAGTAGTGAGGGGTCAGAGTACGAGCAGTACTTC
CDR3 protein: CASSEGSEYEQYF

clone size: .
J gene: TRBJ1-3
D gene: .
V gene: TRBV30
CDR3 DNA: TGTGCCTGGGAGGGAAACACCATATATTTT
CDR3 protein: CAWEGNTIYF

clone size: .
J gene: TRBJ2-3
D gene: .
V gene: TRBV30
CDR3 DNA: TGTGCCTGGAGTTGGCGAGATACGCAGTATTTT
CDR3 protein: CAWSWRDTQYF

clone size: .
J gene: TRBJ2-7
D gene: TRBD1
V gene: TRBV18
CDR3 DNA: TGTGCCAGCTCACCACCAACAGGACAGGGTTGGAACGAGCAGTACTTC
CDR3 protein: CASSPPTGQGWNEQYF

clone size: .
J gene: TRBJ2-7
D gene: .
V gene: TRBV5-6
CDR3 DNA: TGTGCCAGCAGCTTGGCGGGGGCCTATATCTACGAGCAGTACTTC
CDR3 protein: CASSLAGAYIYEQYF

clone size: .
J gene: TRBJ2-3
D gene: TRBD2
V gene: TRBV7-9
CDR3 DNA: TGTGCCAGCAGCGCATTTAGCGGGGGCCAAAGCACAGATACGCAGTATTTT
CDR3 protein: CASSAFSGGQSTDTQYF

clone size: .
J gene: TRBJ2-1
D gene: TRBD1
V gene: TRBV27
CDR3 DNA: TGTGCCAGCAGTTCCGGGACAGACAATGAGCAGTTCTTC
CDR3 protein: CASSSGTDNEQFF

clone size: .
J gene: TRBJ2-7
D gene: .
V gene: TRBV25-1
CDR3 DNA: TGTGCCAGCTGTCACGGGGACGAGCAGTACTTC
CDR3 protein: CASCHGDEQYF

clone size: .
J gene: TRBJ2-3
D gene: TRBD2
V gene: TRBV6-1
CDR3 DNA: TGTGCCAGCAGTGAAGTTAGCGGGGGGACAGATACGCAGTATTTT
CDR3 protein: CASSEVSGGTDTQYF

clone size: .
J gene: TRBJ2-1
D gene: TRBD2
V gene: TRBV5-1
CDR3 DNA: TGCGCCAGCAGCTCCCGGGGGGGTAACAATGAGCAGTTCTTC
CDR3 protein: CASSSRGGNNEQFF

clone size: .
J gene: TRBJ1-4
D gene: .
V gene: TRBV30
CDR3 DNA: TGTGCCTGGAGGGATTACAGACGAAATGAAAAACTGTTTTTT
CDR3 protein: CAWRDYRRNEKLFF

clone size: once
J gene: TRBJ2-2
D gene: .
V gene: TRBV2
CDR3 DNA: TGTGCCAGCAGTGACCGACTGGCCGGGGAGCTGTTTTTT
CDR3 protein: CASSDRLAGELFF

clone size: .
J gene: TRBJ1-5
D gene: TRBD1
V gene: TRBV13
CDR3 DNA: TGTGCCAGCAGCTGGGGACAGGGTAGCAATCAGCCCCAGCATTTT
CDR3 protein: CASSWGQGSNQPQHF

clone size: .
J gene: TRBJ2-7
D gene: TRBD1
V gene: TRBV5-1
CDR3 DNA: TGCGCCAGCAGCTGGACGACAGGGGGTAATCGCGAGCAGTACTTC
CDR3 protein: CASSWTTGGNREQYF

clone size: once
J gene: TRBJ2-1
D gene: .
V gene: TRBV9
CDR3 DNA: TGTGCCAGCAGCGTAGGGGGGGCTGAGCAGTTCTTC
CDR3 protein: CASSVGGAEQFF

clone size: .
J gene: TRBJ2-6
D gene: .
V gene: TRBV4-2
CDR3 DNA: TGTGCCAGCAGCCAAGACAACTCTGGGGCCAACGTCCTGACTTTC
CDR3 protein: CASSQDNSGANVLTF